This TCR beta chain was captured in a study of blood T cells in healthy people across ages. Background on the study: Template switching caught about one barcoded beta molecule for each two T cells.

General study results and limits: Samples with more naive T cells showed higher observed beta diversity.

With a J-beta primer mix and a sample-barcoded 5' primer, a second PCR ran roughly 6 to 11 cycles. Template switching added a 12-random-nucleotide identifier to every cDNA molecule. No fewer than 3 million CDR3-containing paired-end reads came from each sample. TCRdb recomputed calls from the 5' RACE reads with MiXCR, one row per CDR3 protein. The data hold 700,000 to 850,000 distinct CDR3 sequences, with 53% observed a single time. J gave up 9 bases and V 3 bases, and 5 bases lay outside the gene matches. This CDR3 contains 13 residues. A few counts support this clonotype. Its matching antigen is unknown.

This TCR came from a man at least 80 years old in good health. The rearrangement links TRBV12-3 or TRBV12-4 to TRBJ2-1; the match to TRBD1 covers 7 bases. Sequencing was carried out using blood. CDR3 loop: CASSLTGRSEQFF. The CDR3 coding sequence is TGTGCCAGCAGTTTGACAGGGCGGAGTGAGCAGTTCTTC.